What follows are 8 T cell receptor beta chains derived from one specimen sequenced in a study of blood T cells in healthy people across ages. A second PCR, run for roughly 7 to 11 cycles, used a sample-barcoded 5' primer plus a J-beta primer mix. TCRdb re-derived calls from the 5' RACE reads in MiXCR, one entry per CDR3 protein. The sample has approximately 1,000,000 distinct CDR3 sequences, roughly two fifths seen once. Material: blood. The receptors were sampled from a man younger than 35 in good health.

The chain has TRBV5-4 and TRBJ2-2, with TRBD1 identical over 9 bases. This CDR3 spans 15 amino acids. V gave up 4 bases and J gave up 6 bases; unmatched junction bases: 7. The V gene's germline CDR1 is SGHNT and CDR2 YYREEE (reference sequence). CDR3 DNA: TGTGCCAGCAGCGCGACAGGGGGTTATGCCGGGGAGCTGTTTTTT. Encoded protein: CASSATGGYAGELFF.

The gene calls are TRBV12-3 or TRBV12-4 and TRBJ2-2; TRBD1 agrees at 8 bases. There are 14 residues in the CDR3. Unmatched junction bases numbered 7, after V lost 8 bases and J lost 5 bases. The CDR3 protein is CASRSTGVTGELFF. The CDR3, as DNA: TGTGCCAGCCGTTCGACAGGGGTAACCGGGGAGCTGTTTTTT.

Concerning this clonotype itself: A read error may explain this, as a much larger clone is one base away. This chain joins TRBV4-3 and TRBJ2-1; a possible D gene is TRBD1 (6 bases). Germline V gene sequence: CDR1 LGHNA, CDR2 YSLEER. The CDR3 consists of 14 residues. CDR3 in DNA: TGCGCCGGCAGCCCTCTAGGGGGAAACAATGAGCAGTTCTTC. Translating it yields CAGSPLGGNNEQFF.

This clonotype has only a few counts. The gene calls are TRBV7-2 and TRBJ1-1; D perhaps matches TRBD1 (5 bases). V was pared by 3 bases and J by 4 bases, with 15 bases between. CDR1 is SGHTA, CDR2 FQGNSA, per germline. There are 15 residues in the CDR3. This CDR3 reads CASSLSAGPSTEAFF. The CDR3 DNA reads as TGTGCCAGCAGCTTGTCGGCAGGGCCCTCCACTGAAGCTTTCTTT.

The V and J genes are TRBV5-1 and TRBJ1-2; perhaps TRBD1 as D (5 bases). The length of the CDR3 is 15 residues. V was trimmed by 4 bases and J by 4 bases, leaving 17 bases between them. Germline CDR1 is SGHRS and CDR2 is YFSETQ. The CDR3 loop is CASSETVGIGYGYTF. The CDR3 nucleotides are TGCGCCAGCAGCGAGACAGTAGGGATTGGCTATGGCTACACCTTC.

The CDR3 coding sequence is TGTGCCAGCAGCCACGGGGGACTCGGAGGCGTTAATGAAAAACTGTTTTTT. Translating it yields CASSHGGLGGVNEKLFF. The chain uses TRBV3-1 and TRBJ1-4; possibly TRBD1 for D (5 bases). V was cut by 3 bases and J by 4 bases, with 18 bases left in between. Germline-derived CDR1 and CDR2 are LGHDT and YNNKEL (reference sequence). This CDR3 region has 17 residues.

This clonotype has a count of ten or more. In DNA form, the CDR3 reads TGTGCCAGCAGTCTCGGACACGAGGGAGATGGCTACACCTTC. Its protein is CASSLGHEGDGYTF. The V and J genes are TRBV6-6 and TRBJ1-2; tentative D call: TRBD1 (5 bases). The germline V gene encodes CDR1 MNHNY and CDR2 SVGAGI (reference sequence). CDR3 length equals 14 residues. V dropped 5 bases and J dropped 6 bases, with 16 bases sitting between them.

This chain joins TRBV20-1 and TRBJ1-3; D possibly corresponds to TRBD1 (5 bases). The CDR3 covers 15 residues. Germline CDR1 is DFQATT and CDR2 is SNEGSKA (reference sequence). Trimming shortened V by 6 bases and J by 2 bases, and 17 bases separated the two germline ends. CDR3 loop: CSARNRLSAGNTIYF. Written as DNA, the CDR3 is TGCAGTGCCCGAAACAGGTTATCGGCTGGAAACACCATATATTTT.